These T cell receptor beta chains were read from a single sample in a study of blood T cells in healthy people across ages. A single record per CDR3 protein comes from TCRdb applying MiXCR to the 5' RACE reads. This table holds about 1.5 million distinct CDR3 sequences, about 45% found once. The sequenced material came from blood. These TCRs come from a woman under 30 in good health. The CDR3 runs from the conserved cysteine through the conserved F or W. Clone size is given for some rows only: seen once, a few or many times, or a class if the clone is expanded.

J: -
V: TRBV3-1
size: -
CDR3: CASSHYGGGSYEQYF

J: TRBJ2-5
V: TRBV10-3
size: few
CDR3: CAISESIAEETQYF

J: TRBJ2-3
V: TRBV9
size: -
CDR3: CASSSQRGEASRTDTQYF

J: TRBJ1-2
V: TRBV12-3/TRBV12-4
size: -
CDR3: CASRGSGPTPFGCTF

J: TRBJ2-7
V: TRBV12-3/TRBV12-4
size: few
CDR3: CVSSGGTGGFHEQYF

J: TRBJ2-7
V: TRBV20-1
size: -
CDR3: CSARGSVDSGEQYF

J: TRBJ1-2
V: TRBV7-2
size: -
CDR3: CASSLDATANYGYTF

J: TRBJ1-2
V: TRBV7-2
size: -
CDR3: CASSGGGLTNYGYTF

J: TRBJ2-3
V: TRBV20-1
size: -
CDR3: CSALQYSPTTSADTQYF

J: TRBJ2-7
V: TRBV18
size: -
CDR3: CASSPSQPYEQYF

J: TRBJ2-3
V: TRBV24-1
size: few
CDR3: CATSGSRVQDTQYF

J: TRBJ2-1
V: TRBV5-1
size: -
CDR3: CASSLAQSMLYNEQFF

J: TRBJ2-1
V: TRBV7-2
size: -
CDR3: CASSSTLRRGGNNEQFF

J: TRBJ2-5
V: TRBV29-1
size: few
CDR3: CSVEMAGGYNEQYF

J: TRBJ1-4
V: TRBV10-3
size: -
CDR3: CAISGSGHGNEKLFF

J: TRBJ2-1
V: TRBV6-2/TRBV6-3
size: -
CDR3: CASRDGTLNEQFF

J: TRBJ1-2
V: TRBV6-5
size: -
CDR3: CASSDRGYYYGYTF

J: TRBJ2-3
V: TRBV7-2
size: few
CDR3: CASSWTASGGATDTQYF

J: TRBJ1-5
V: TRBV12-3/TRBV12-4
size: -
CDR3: CASSSTGPQHF

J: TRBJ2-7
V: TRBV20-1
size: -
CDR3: CSARAGGDYEQYF

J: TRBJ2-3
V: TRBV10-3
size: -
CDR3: CVISGLAADTKYF

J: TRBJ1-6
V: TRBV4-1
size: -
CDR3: CASSQGATSSYNSPLHF

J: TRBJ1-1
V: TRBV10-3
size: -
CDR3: CAISGSMNTEAFF

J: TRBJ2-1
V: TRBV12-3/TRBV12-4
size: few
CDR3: CASNRESYNEQFF

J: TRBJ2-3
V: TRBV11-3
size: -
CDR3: CASSFGGGRDTQYF

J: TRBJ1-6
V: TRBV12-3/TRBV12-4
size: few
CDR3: CASSLWVMGDSPPHF

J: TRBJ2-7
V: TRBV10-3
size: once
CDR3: CAISGAGGPYEQYF

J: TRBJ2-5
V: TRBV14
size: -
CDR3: CASSQGGLAGSSRETQYF

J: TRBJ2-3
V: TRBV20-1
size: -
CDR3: CSARAPQVTDTQYF